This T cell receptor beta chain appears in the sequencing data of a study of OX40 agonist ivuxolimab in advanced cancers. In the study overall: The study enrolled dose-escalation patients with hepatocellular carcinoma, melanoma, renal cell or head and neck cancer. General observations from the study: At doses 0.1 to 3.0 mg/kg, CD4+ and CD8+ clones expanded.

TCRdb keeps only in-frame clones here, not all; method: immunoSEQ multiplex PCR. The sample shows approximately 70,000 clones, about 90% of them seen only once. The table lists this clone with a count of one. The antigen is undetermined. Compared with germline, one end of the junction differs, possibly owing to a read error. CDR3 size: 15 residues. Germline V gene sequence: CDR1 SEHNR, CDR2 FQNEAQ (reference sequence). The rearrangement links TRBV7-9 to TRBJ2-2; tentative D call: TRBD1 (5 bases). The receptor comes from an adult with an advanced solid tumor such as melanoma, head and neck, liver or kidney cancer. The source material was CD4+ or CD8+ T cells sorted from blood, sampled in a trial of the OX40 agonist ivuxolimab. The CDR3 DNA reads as TGCGCCAGCAGCCAAGACAGCGCGAACACCGGGGAGCTGTTTTTT. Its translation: CASSQDSANTGELFF. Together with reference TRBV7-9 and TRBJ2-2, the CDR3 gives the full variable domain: DTGVSQNPRHKITKRGQNVTFRCDPISEHNRLYWYRQTLGQGPEFLTYFQNEAQLEKSRLLSDRFSAERPKGSFSTLEIQRTEQGDSAMYLCASSQDSANTGELFFGEGSRLTVL.